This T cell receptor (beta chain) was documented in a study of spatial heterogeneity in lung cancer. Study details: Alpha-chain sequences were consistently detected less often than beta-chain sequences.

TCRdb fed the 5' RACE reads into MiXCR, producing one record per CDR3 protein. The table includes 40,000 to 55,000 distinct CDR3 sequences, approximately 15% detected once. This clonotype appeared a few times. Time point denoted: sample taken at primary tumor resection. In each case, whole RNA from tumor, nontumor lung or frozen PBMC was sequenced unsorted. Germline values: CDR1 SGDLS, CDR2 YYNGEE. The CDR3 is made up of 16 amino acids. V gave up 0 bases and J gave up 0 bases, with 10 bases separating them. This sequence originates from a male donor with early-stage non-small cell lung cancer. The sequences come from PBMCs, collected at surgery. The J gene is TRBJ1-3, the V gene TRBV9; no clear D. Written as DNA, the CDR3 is TGTGCCAGCAGCGTAGAGGGCGGCTACTCTGGAAACACCATATATTTT. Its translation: CASSVEGGYSGNTIYF.